This entry describes one T cell receptor beta chain. This clone was detected a few times. The clone's antigen remains unknown. It has no much larger one-base neighbor in the sample; base qualities were not kept. From a lookup of the germline V gene (reference sequence), CDR1 and CDR2 are SGHNT and YYREEE. The cysteine opens and the phenylalanine closes a CDR3 of 15 amino acids. CDR3 DNA is the only sequence kept; it has 45 bases, read in frame from the first base. Here V drops 2 bases and J drops 6 bases, and the junction holds 2 bases not matched to any gene. The data were taken from a study of cytomegalovirus exposure and HLA in healthy donors (dated by TCRdb to about 2017). The study in broad terms: An earlier analysis of several hundred of the donors reported 250 to 350 Gb of sequence data and around 100 million unique TCR beta sequences obtained from around 190 million T cells. In a later genetic analysis, genome-wide SNP genotypes for about 55% of the roughly 700 donors were used, and that subset was treated as a discovery cohort. Alongside the repertoire data, information on donor age, sex, ethnicity and CMV serostatus was compiled. Across some 400 genotyped donors of the cohort, an average of about 240,000 unique TCR beta nucleotide sequences per donor were sequenced, and 15% to 20% of those sequences were non-productive. Both class I and class II loci were covered by HLA typing, at four-digit resolution. All discovery cohort repertoires had been generated using a single sequencing platform. The aim of the study was to test whether cataloging public T cell receptors could identify signatures of past pathogen exposure. To decide whether each TCR beta V gene segment behaved as functional or pseudogenic, an earlier analysis of some 540 of the donors relied on high-throughput TCR beta sequencing. Of the 300 to 450 genotyped donors, approximately 80% fell in the genetic ancestry cluster associated with self-reported Caucasian donors. The T cell repertoires of 670 or so subjects were profiled by immunosequencing and related to cytomegalovirus serostatus. The later analysis used no new phenotypic data to find candidate immune exposures, relying instead on TCR beta sequences and their occurrence across donors. Around 320 gigabases of sequencing data and approximately 93 million unique TCR sequences were included in an early release covering about 600 HLA-typed donors. Because of strong linkage in the cohort, four to six DR-DQ haplotypes were treated as single units for association and clustering. To predict cytomegalovirus infection status, the study brought together high-throughput TCR immunosequencing, statistical association of individual TCRs with disease status, and machine learning. A later analysis re-analyzed previously published TCR beta repertoires from about 600 donors and added high-resolution HLA genotyping to study TCR occurrence patterns. Typing coverage varied by locus: roughly 629-630 donors for A, B, C, DRB1 and DQB1; around 560 for DQA1; about 590 for DPA1; approximately 470 for DPB1. Besides the first cohort of hundreds of subjects, a separate validation cohort made up of 120 different subjects was used. On the study overall, not on this receptor specifically: Specific HLA alleles were associated with more than 15,000 TCR beta sequences at a false discovery rate of 0.05 in a later analysis. An association between a missense DCLRE1C variant and V-gene and J-gene trimming of TCR beta chains was found in a later genetic analysis and replicated in an independent cohort. The presence/absence analyses assumed that sequencing depth was roughly uniform across donors, and that assumption may not be true. Most TCR sequences were observed very rarely across donors, whereas some public TCRs were present in many individuals. In a later analysis, HLA-associated TCR beta chains showed more clonal expansion and lower generation probabilities than non-associated chains that were equally common. The study listed 150 to 200 TCR beta chains as associated with cytomegalovirus. Cytomegalovirus status was reported to be diagnosed by the classifier with high specificity and sensitivity in both the original and validation cohorts. When HLA alleles, especially DR and DQ, strongly co-occurred, attributing TCR associations to individual alleles was difficult. Immune exposure information for the cohort was limited to CMV serostatus. The authors suggested that the approach could potentially be extended to other disease states and immunological phenotypes. A later analysis reported that several top co-occurrence clusters appeared linked to parvovirus B19, influenza, CMV and Epstein-Barr virus. Some IMGT-functional V segments, including TRBV6-2 and TRBV6-3, could not be distinguished by the 87-base-pair reads and were therefore excluded. Only TCR beta chains were sequenced in this cohort, and the absence of alpha or paired-chain data limited detectable features. Because HLA typing was missing for some donors at each locus, association tests included only the typed subset. According to a later genetic analysis, donors in an Asian-associated ancestry cluster had fewer N-insertions in productive TCRs than the approximately 650-donor mean. A few of the identified cytomegalovirus-associated TCR beta chains were confirmed in vitro to be specific for cytomegalovirus antigens. Linkage disequilibrium might explain the correlated functional status among segregating V segments, but an unknown experimental factor could not be ruled out. A further reported finding was that TCR beta sequences accurately predicted the HLA-A and HLA-B alleles for most subjects in the first cohort. An earlier analysis of 450 to 750 of the donors showed that most TCR beta V segments appeared in productive rearrangements either about 90% or about 30% of the time, which broadly matched IMGT annotations. A later analysis found that most CMV-associated TCR beta chains appeared HLA-restricted, with HLA associations seemingly driven largely by CMV exposure. Approximately 18 rarely observed V segments, including chromosome 9 orphons, were excluded from the earlier analysis of approximately 600 of the donors because counts were too low. A cluster of highly shared sequence variants was judged likely to represent a technical artifact of the sequencing pipeline. In a later analysis, TCR association rates were found to vary across HLA loci, with the most associated TCRs seen for DRB1 alleles and the fewest for HLA-C alleles.

The library was prepared using the immunoSEQ multiplex PCR assay. The multiplex PCR relied on a mix of 60 forward primers for TCR Vbeta segments and 13 reverse primers for TCR Jbeta segments. Amplification of the CDR3 region of rearranged TCR beta genes was performed with a multiplex PCR assay on genomic DNA. The Illumina HiSeq System was used to sequence the amplified TCR beta libraries as 87-base-pair reads. The authors processed their data as follows. A later analysis counted about 76 million unique TCR beta chains across the roughly 700 repertoires, and some 12 million of these chains were shared by at least two donors. A nearest-neighbor algorithm error-corrected the raw reads and collapsed the reads into unique sequences, merging closely related sequences to remove PCR and sequencing errors. CDR3 sequences were aligned to IMGT reference sequences to assign V, D and J gene segments. For a sequence to be retained, at least a six-nucleotide match to both a V gene segment and a J gene segment was required. A rearrangement was called productive if the CDR3 had no stop codons and remained in frame with V and J, and every other rearrangement was called non-productive. CDR3 was defined according to IMGT convention as the region running from the second conserved V-encoded cysteine to the conserved J-encoded phenylalanine. The earlier analysis of about 590 of the donors excluded sequences that lacked an unambiguous match to a single V gene segment. An earlier analysis of some 610 of the donors called V segments functional above 56.7% productive rearrangements and segregating when the between-donor standard deviation exceeded 5%. A statistical classification framework was developed to diagnose cytomegalovirus status using the catalog of TCR beta chain sequences. A later analysis assigned V and J genes by comparing TCR nucleotide sequences with IMGT/GENE-DB human TR gene sequences. The TCRdist pipeline was used in a later analysis to assign CDR3 sequences and most-parsimonious VDJ recombination scenarios. In a later analysis, each TCR beta chain was defined by its CDR3 amino acid sequence together with its V-gene family, and reads without a unique V-gene family were excluded. In a later analysis, 500 to 650 highly shared, low-generation-probability nucleotide sequences were removed to address suspected cross-contamination and a sequencing artifact. In a later analysis, a clonal expansion index was calculated for each public chain from normalized within-repertoire ranks of inferred template counts. In a later analysis, generation probabilities were computed using a VDJ recombination model fitted to out-of-frame rearrangements, and the results were checked against IGoR. A later analysis scored TCR-TCR, TCR-HLA and TCR-CMV co-occurrence with hypergeometric tests, applying a repertoire-size bias correction to TCR pairs. In a later analysis, false discovery rates were estimated by permuting HLA or CMV assignments 20 times. In a later analysis, co-occurring TCRs were grouped using DBSCAN, with TCRdist sequence similarity added in when clustering inside HLA-allele-positive subsets. Repertoires with fewer than 30,000 or more than 120,000 public chains were left out of co-occurrence clustering, as were a few repertoires with anomalous nucleotide sharing. TCRdb limited this immuneACCESS table to in-frame rearrangements with V and J called. A share of clones is missing; checked studies link under half to unresolved V genes, and the rest is unexplained. The V and J calls and clone size were taken over from that table, and D and trimming were inferred from the DNA. Counted in this sample were around 170,000 clones; around 85% of them appeared once. The top ten hold less than 4.5% of the sample.

The cohort consisted of some 670 healthy bone marrow donors. At the time of sampling, every cohort member was nominally healthy, though immune exposures that went unrecorded were likely present. The donor was CMV seronegative and belonged to the group of roughly 330 seronegative cohort members. A peripheral blood sample was collected from each donor, and TCR beta sequencing was performed on peripheral blood mononuclear cells. Genomic DNA extraction from the blood cell samples was performed with the Qiagen DNeasy Blood Extraction Kit. The V and J genes are TRBV5-4 and TRBJ2-1; 13 of the junction bases match TRBD2. The source of this sequence is a man in his forties or fifties in good health and CMV-seronegative. Sequenced material: PBMCs. The DNA reads TGTGCCAGCAGCTTTACTAGCGGGGGGGCCAATGAGCAGTTCTTC. Translated, this gives CASSFTSGGANEQFF. Supplemented by the reference TRBV5-4 and TRBJ2-1 proteins around the CDR3, the complete variable domain is ETGVTQSPTHLIKTRGQQVTLRCSSQSGHNTVSWYQQALGQGPQFIFQYYREEENGRGNFPPRFSGLQFPNYSSELNVNALELDDSALYLCASSFTSGGANEQFFGPGTRLTVL.